Sequencing of this TCR beta chain was carried out in a study of blood T cell repertoires in COVID-19. Overall study context: T cells, B-cell-depleted T cells, or PBMCs provided the cDNA or gDNA that served as material.

Germline-derived CDR1 and CDR2 are LNHDA and SQIVND (reference sequence). The J segment lost 1 base and the V segment lost 6 bases, leaving 7 bases of the junction unmatched. The CDR3 sequence is 15 residues long. Original data processing: Amplifying reference gene primers gave estimates of nucleated cell counts. TCRdb keeps only in-frame clones here, not all; method: immunoSEQ multiplex PCR. That table is the source of V, J and clone size, and D and trimming were worked out from the DNA. Of about 260,000 clones detected, roughly nine tenths appear once; the ten largest clones hold about 4%. Sequenced material: peripheral blood. This chain uses TRBV19 with TRBJ2-3; 7 positions agree with TRBD2. The receptor comes from a man younger than 35 with active or convalescent COVID-19. The DNA of the CDR3 is TGTGCCAGTAGGGTGTGGGCGGGGGGCACAGATACGCAGTATTTT. Encoded protein: CASRVWAGGTDTQYF.